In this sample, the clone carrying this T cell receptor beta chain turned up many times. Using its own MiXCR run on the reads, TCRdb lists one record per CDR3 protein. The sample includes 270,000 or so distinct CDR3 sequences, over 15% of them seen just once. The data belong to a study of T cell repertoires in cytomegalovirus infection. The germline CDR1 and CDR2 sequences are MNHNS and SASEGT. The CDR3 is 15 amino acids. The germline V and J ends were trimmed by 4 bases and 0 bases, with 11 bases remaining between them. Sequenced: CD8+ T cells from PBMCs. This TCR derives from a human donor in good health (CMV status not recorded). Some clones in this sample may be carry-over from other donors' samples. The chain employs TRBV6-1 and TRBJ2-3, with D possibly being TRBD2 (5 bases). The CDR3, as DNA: TGTGCCAGCAGTGGGACTCCAGCTAGCACAGATACGCAGTATTTT. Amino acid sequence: CASSGTPASTDTQYF.